The clone carrying this TCR beta chain was detected only once. The sample is drawn from a study of blood T cell repertoires in COVID-19. This CDR3 has 17 residues. Germline CDR1 reads GTSNPN; CDR2 reads SVGIG (reference sequence). V lost 3 bases and J lost 4; bases outside the gene matches: 17. Assay used: immunoSEQ multiplex PCR; TCRdb lists only in-frame clones, some missing. The sample lists under 150,000 clones; around 77% were seen once. The sequenced sample consisted of peripheral blood. The chain has TRBV30 and TRBJ2-5; 7 bases line up with TRBD2. The sequence derives from a middle-aged man with active or convalescent COVID-19. CDR3 in DNA: TGTGCCTGGAGAGGCAAGGGGAGGGGACTTTTGAGAGAGACCCAGTACTTC. Its translation: CAWRGKGRGLLRETQYF. The whole variable domain, remainder taken from reference TRBV30 and TRBJ2-5, is SQTIHQWPATLVQPVGSPLSLECTVEGTSNPNLYWYRQAAGRGLQLLFYSVGIGQISSEVPQNLSASRPQDRQFILSSKKLLLSDSGFYLCAWRGKGRGLLRETQYFGPGTRLLVL.